This passage covers 27 T cell receptor beta chains from one sample sequenced in a study of blood T cell repertoires in COVID-19. Method: immunoSEQ multiplex PCR; TCRdb's copy keeps in-frame clones and lacks some. The sample records over 150,000 clones, around 85% being singletons. The material sequenced was PBMCs or T cells enriched from blood (not recorded which). These TCRs come from a woman in her twenties or thirties who had recovered from COVID-19.

In nucleotides, the CDR3 is TGCAGTGCTAGTACAGGGGGCACTGAAGCTTTCTTT. Residues: CSASTGGTEAFF. The J gene is TRBJ1-1, the V gene TRBV20-1, with 8 bases identical to TRBD1. This CDR3 contains 12 residues. V lost 3 bases, J lost 4 bases, and 1 base stayed unmatched. Germline assignment: CDR1 DFQATT and CDR2 SNEGSKA (reference sequence).

This clone was seen a few times. The rearrangement uses TRBV28 and TRBJ1-4; TRBD1 matches 9 bases. The CDR3 contains 16 residues. Germline trimming cut 2 bases from V and 3 bases from J; bases unmatched to any gene: 4. The germline V gene encodes CDR1 MDHEN and CDR2 SYDVKM. The CDR3 region has the DNA TGTGCCAGCAGTTTACAGACAGGGGGAGCTAATGAAAAACTGTTTTTT. Translated, it gives CASSLQTGGANEKLFF.

The chain links TRBV18 to TRBJ1-3, with D possibly being TRBD1 (5 bases). Trimming removed 5 bases from V and 2 bases from J, with 13 bases in between. The CDR3 contains 15 residues. Germline V lookup: CDR1 KGHSH, CDR2 LQKENI. The CDR3 loop reads CASSSSQGAGNTIYF. The CDR3 nucleotides read TGTGCCAGCTCATCGAGCCAGGGCGCTGGAAACACCATATATTTT.

The CDR3 loop is CASSTGREGYTF. DNA for the CDR3: TGTGCCAGCAGCACAGGAAGAGAGGGCTACACCTTC. V usage is TRBV11-1 and J usage is TRBJ1-2; D may be TRBD1 (5 bases). Germline V lookup: CDR1 SGHAT, CDR2 FQDESV (reference sequence). Trimming pared 5 bases from V and 8 bases from J, leaving 12 bases between. The CDR3 loop spans 12 amino acids.

The chain has TRBV7-2 and TRBJ2-7; TRBD2 aligns across 9 bases. CDR1 and CDR2 (germline): SGHTA, FQGNSA. Trimming at V came to 5 bases and at J to 6 bases, leaving 11 bases not matched to a gene. The CDR3 sequence is 15 residues long. CDR3 nucleotide sequence: TGTGCCAGCAGCCCGAGACTAGCGGCAAACCCCGAGCAGTACTTC. Protein sequence: CASSPRLAANPEQYF.

The chain joins TRBV5-1 to TRBJ2-1, with 8 bases that match TRBD2. This CDR3 region has 15 residues. The V and J ends lost 1 base and 2 bases, in that order; junction bases with no gene match: 2. CDR1 is SGHRS, CDR2 YFSETQ, per germline. CDR3 residues: CASSLSGGPYNEQFF. The CDR3, as DNA: TGCGCCAGCAGCTTGAGCGGGGGCCCCTACAATGAGCAGTTCTTC. The full variable domain, its missing parts supplied by reference TRBV5-1 and TRBJ2-1, is KAGVTQTPRYLIKTRGQQVTLSCSPISGHRSVSWYQQTPGQGLQFLFEYFSETQRNKGNFPGRFSGRQFSNSRSEMNVSTLELGDSALYLCASSLSGGPYNEQFFGPGTRLTVL.

This sequence joins TRBV14 and TRBJ2-5; 8 nucleotides line up with TRBD1. In germline, CDR1 is SGHDN, CDR2 FVKESK. The V segment lost 0 bases and the J segment 4 bases; nucleotides outside the gene matches: 13. The length of the CDR3 is 18 residues. This chain's CDR3 is CASSQDIRQGAPRETQYF. CDR3 DNA: TGTGCCAGCAGCCAAGATATCAGGCAGGGGGCGCCTAGAGAGACCCAGTACTTC.

The chain joins TRBV5-4 to TRBJ1-6, with 8 bases aligning to TRBD1. This CDR3 region has 15 residues. V lost 4 bases and J lost 4; bases outside the gene matches: 4. Germline assignment: CDR1 SGHNT and CDR2 YYREEE (reference sequence). The CDR3: CASSRTGSYNSPLHF. CDR3 bases: TGTGCCAGCAGCAGGACAGGGTCTTATAATTCACCCCTCCACTTT.

The J gene is TRBJ1-4, the V gene TRBV18, with 8 nucleotides matching TRBD1. There are 13 residues in the CDR3. CDR1 is KGHSH and CDR2 is LQKENI in the germline V gene. Germline trimming cut 6 bases from V and 8 bases from J; bases unmatched to any gene: 5. The CDR3 here is CASSLTGGEKLFF. Written as DNA, the CDR3 is TGTGCCAGCTCGCTAACAGGGGGAGAAAAACTGTTTTTT.

The chain has TRBV7-9 and TRBJ2-1; 13 bases align to TRBD2. There are 15 residues in the CDR3. Germline CDR1 SEHNR, CDR2 FQNEAQ (reference sequence). V dropped 5 bases and J dropped 6; count of bases not matched to a gene: 4. This chain's CDR3 is CASSPTSGRTNEQFF. For the CDR3, the DNA is TGTGCCAGCAGCCCGACTAGCGGGAGGACCAATGAGCAGTTCTTC. Based on the CDR3 plus reference TRBV7-9 and TRBJ2-1, the full variable domain is DTGVSQNPRHKITKRGQNVTFRCDPISEHNRLYWYRQTLGQGPEFLTYFQNEAQLEKSRLLSDRFSAERPKGSFSTLEIQRTEQGDSAMYLCASSPTSGRTNEQFFGPGTRLTVL.

This clone was counted once. The rearrangement joins TRBV5-5 to TRBJ1-6; TRBD1 might be the D (6 bases). CDR1 is SGHKS and CDR2 is YYEKEE in the germline V gene (reference sequence). The length of the CDR3 is 14 residues. Between the trimmed V and J ends, which lost 6 bases and 10 bases, there was a span of 17 bases. The CDR3 coding sequence is TGTGCCAGCAATCCCACAGGGTCCAGATCACCCCTCCACTTT. Translating it yields CASNPTGSRSPLHF. Full variable domain (rest looked up from reference TRBV5-5 and TRBJ1-6): DAGVTQSPTHLIKTRGQQVTLRCSPISGHKSVSWYQQVLGQGPQFIFQYYEKEERGRGNFPDRFSARQFPNYSSELNVNALLLGDSALYLCASNPTGSRSPLHFGNGTRLTVT.

The chain is built from TRBV7-8 and TRBJ1-2; 7 bases are shared with TRBD1. This CDR3 is built from 15 residues. The V and J ends lost 1 base and 4 bases, in that order; junction bases with no gene match: 6. The germline V gene encodes CDR1 SGHVS and CDR2 FQNEAQ. The CDR3 loop is CASSLGIGGVYGYTF. The CDR3 coding sequence is TGTGCCAGCAGCTTAGGGATAGGGGGCGTCTATGGCTACACCTTC.

CDR3 sequence reads: CSVGTGSNQPQHF. CDR3 bases: TGCAGCGTCGGGACAGGGAGCAATCAGCCCCAGCATTTT. The V call is TRBV29-1, the J call TRBJ1-5, with 9 bases identical to TRBD1. V was pared by 6 bases and J by 1 base, with 1 base of the junction left unmatched. The CDR3 extends over 13 amino acids. Looked up from germline, CDR1 is SQVTM and CDR2 is ANQGSEA.

This chain joins TRBV5-4 and TRBJ1-2; the match to TRBD1 covers 7 bases. The length of the CDR3 is 15 residues. The germline CDR1 and CDR2 sequences are SGHNT and YYREEE (reference sequence). V shed 0 bases and J 4 bases; nucleotides not matched to a gene: 6. The CDR3 region is CASSLAPGGFYGYTF. The CDR3 DNA reads TGTGCCAGCAGCTTGGCACCAGGGGGATTCTATGGCTACACCTTC. The entire variable domain, with the rest obtained from reference TRBV5-4 and TRBJ1-2, is as follows: ETGVTQSPTHLIKTRGQQVTLRCSSQSGHNTVSWYQQALGQGPQFIFQYYREEENGRGNFPPRFSGLQFPNYSSELNVNALELDDSALYLCASSLAPGGFYGYTFGSGTRLTVV.

This clone was observed a single time. V and J are TRBV19 and TRBJ2-3, with 9 nucleotides matching TRBD1. Losses at the gene ends were 3 bases for V and 5 bases for J; bases not matched to a gene: 6. The CDR3 is made up of 15 amino acids. Germline CDR1 and CDR2: LNHDA and SQIVND (reference sequence). CDR3 residues: CASSIGTGSLDTQYF. The CDR3 DNA sequence: TGTGCCAGTAGTATCGGGACAGGGTCATTAGATACGCAGTATTTT.

This clone was detected a few times. The chain couples TRBV6-4 to TRBJ1-3, with 7 bases aligning to TRBD1. J lost 0 bases, V lost 3 bases, and 8 bases had no gene match. CDR1 and CDR2 from the germline V gene are MRHNA and SNTAGT. The CDR3 covers 17 residues. The CDR3 protein is CASSEGWTGISGNTIYF. The CDR3 nucleotides read TGTGCCAGCAGTGAGGGCTGGACAGGAATCTCTGGAAACACCATATATTTT.

J is TRBJ1-2 and V is TRBV28, with TRBD1 matching 8 bases. CDR1 is MDHEN and CDR2 is SYDVKM in the germline V gene. The V gene end was trimmed by 6 bases and the J gene end by 5 bases; junction bases not matched to a gene: 11. The CDR3 is 15 residues long. The CDR3 protein is CASSLNRQGWYGYTF. CDR3 sequence (DNA): TGTGCCAGCAGCCTAAACAGACAGGGGTGGTATGGCTACACCTTC.

The chain uses TRBV28 and TRBJ1-2; TRBD1 is a possible D gene (6 bases). The germline V gene encodes CDR1 MDHEN and CDR2 SYDVKM. This CDR3 contains 15 residues. V lost 7 bases and J 4 bases, leaving 19 bases between the germline ends. CDR3 DNA: TGTGCCAGCACCAGACCCAACAGGGCTCCCTATGGCTACACCTTC. This translates into CASTRPNRAPYGYTF.

The V gene is TRBV5-1, the J gene TRBJ1-1; 7 bases match TRBD1. The germline gives CDR1 SGHRS, CDR2 YFSETQ. The CDR3 covers 14 residues. The J segment lost 2 bases and the V segment lost 5 bases, leaving 6 bases of the junction unmatched. Here the CDR3 DNA reads TGCGCCAGCAGTCCACGGACAGGTAACACTGAAGCTTTCTTT. This gives the protein CASSPRTGNTEAFF. Full variable domain (missing parts from reference TRBV5-1 and TRBJ1-1): KAGVTQTPRYLIKTRGQQVTLSCSPISGHRSVSWYQQTPGQGLQFLFEYFSETQRNKGNFPGRFSGRQFSNSRSEMNVSTLELGDSALYLCASSPRTGNTEAFFGQGTRLTVV.

This chain connects TRBV7-9 to TRBJ1-2; no firm D call. The germline V gene encodes CDR1 SEHNR and CDR2 FQNEAQ (reference sequence). V lost 4 bases, J lost 6 bases, and 12 bases lay in between. This CDR3 is 13 amino acids long. The CDR3 spells CASSSQVLDGYTF. CDR3 DNA: TGTGCCAGCAGCTCCCAGGTCTTAGATGGCTACACCTTC.

This clone was recorded only once. The J gene is TRBJ1-1, the V gene TRBV10-3; 9 bases line up with TRBD1. V shed 5 bases and J 6 bases; nucleotides not matched to a gene: 10. Germline CDR1 is ENHRY and CDR2 is SYGVKD. This CDR3 spans 15 amino acids. The CDR3 DNA follows: TGTGCCATCAGTTCCGGGACAGGGATATTGTCTGAAGCTTTCTTT. Translating it yields CAISSGTGILSEAFF.

Comment on this clone: The same CDR3 arises from other DNA sequences in this sample as well. The rearrangement joins TRBV28 to TRBJ2-2; D is unclear. CDR1 and CDR2 (germline): MDHEN, SYDVKM. The CDR3 runs to 12 residues. Trimming took 5 bases from V and 4 from J, leaving 5 bases between them. CDR3 coding DNA: TGTGCCAGCAGTCTTTCCACCGGGGAGCTGTTTTTT. This encodes CASSLSTGELFF.

V and J are TRBV19 and TRBJ1-6; weak D call: TRBD1 (5 bases). Germline CDR1 reads LNHDA; CDR2 reads SQIVND (reference sequence). Trimming removed 10 bases at V and 0 bases at J, with 16 bases between. The CDR3 has 16 amino acids. The CDR3 DNA sequence: TGTGCCACCCGGATACAGGCGAGCTCCTATAATTCACCCCTCCACTTT. This gives the protein CATRIQASSYNSPLHF.

The chain employs TRBV11-1 and TRBJ2-7; 10 nucleotides align to TRBD2. The CDR3 loop spans 15 amino acids. Germline V gene data show CDR1 as SGHAT and CDR2 as FQDESV (reference sequence). The V segment lost 3 bases and the J segment 7 bases; nucleotides outside the gene matches: 9. The CDR3 region is CASSFAASGSTEQYF. CDR3 in DNA: TGTGCCAGCAGCTTTGCCGCTAGCGGGAGTACGGAGCAGTACTTC. The full variable domain, with the rest looked up from reference TRBV11-1 and TRBJ2-7, is EAEVAQSPRYKITEKSQAVAFWCDPISGHATLYWYRQILGQGPELLVQFQDESVVDDSQLPKDRFSAERLKGVDSTLKIQPAELGDSAMYLCASSFAASGSTEQYFGPGTRLTVT.

The CDR3 protein is CASSLDGRPYNEQFF. CDR3 sequence (DNA): TGTGCCAGCAGCTTAGATGGGCGACCTTACAATGAGCAGTTCTTC. The chain combines TRBV7-6 with TRBJ2-1; unclear D gene. The germline V gene has CDR1 SGHVS and CDR2 FNYEAQ. Trimming took 1 base from V and 4 from J, leaving 11 bases between them. The CDR3 is 15 residues long.

The chain employs TRBV29-1 and TRBJ2-5; 13 positions agree with TRBD2. After removal of 6 bases from V and 0 bases from J, the junction contained 4 bases not matched to a gene. The CDR3 runs 15 residues. Germline values: CDR1 SQVTM, CDR2 ANQGSEA. The CDR3 loop reads CSVLGTSGDQETQYF. The CDR3 DNA sequence: TGCAGCGTCCTGGGGACTAGCGGGGACCAAGAGACCCAGTACTTC.

V and J are TRBV5-5 and TRBJ1-1; D possibly corresponds to TRBD1 (6 bases). Germline lookup yields CDR1 SGHKS and CDR2 YYEKEE (reference sequence). The CDR3 contains 13 residues. The V and J ends lost 4 bases and 3 bases respectively, with 10 bases between them. CDR3 DNA: TGTGCCAGCAGCCAGGGGCTCCACACTGAAGCTTTCTTT. It yields the protein CASSQGLHTEAFF.